A selection of T cell receptor beta chains follows, all from one sample in a study of response to subunit inactivated influenza vaccine. One entry per CDR3 protein, called by TCRdb with MiXCR from the RT-PCR reads. The table lists around 520,000 distinct CDR3 sequences, approximately 10% of them singletons. The sequencing used PBMCs from blood, collected on the day of vaccination. The receptors were gathered from a middle-aged man who received an inactivated influenza vaccine. The CDR3 runs from the conserved cysteine through the conserved F or W. D genes are given only for firm matches. A row's size may be missing; if present it is once, few, many or a size class.

j_call d_call cdr3_length clone_size v_call cdr3_nt cdr3_aa
TRBJ2-7 . 17 many TRBV6-5 TGTGCCAGCAGTTACCTGGGCTGGGACTCAAACTCCTACGAGCAGTACTTC CASSYLGWDSNSYEQYF
TRBJ2-2 TRBD1 16 . TRBV18 TGTGCCAGCTCACCCCGACAGGGGGGCCACACCGGGGAGCTGTTTTTT CASSPRQGGHTGELFF
TRBJ2-7 . 18 many TRBV21-1 TGTGCCAGCAGCAAAGTCCAACTGGGCCGGACAACTATTACCGAGCAGTACTTC CASSKVQLGRTTITEQYF
TRBJ1-3 . 15 few TRBV7-2 TGTGCCAGCAGCTTAGATTCTGGGGCTGGAAACACCATATATTTT CASSLDSGAGNTIYF
TRBJ2-3 TRBD2 17 few TRBV19 TGTGCCAGTAGCCACGCGAGAAGCGGGGGATCCACAGATACGCAGTATTTT CASSHARSGGSTDTQYF
TRBJ2-4 TRBD1 15 . TRBV5-1 TGCGCCAGCAGCTTGGGGGGACAGGGCTTAGTCATTCAGTACTTC CASSLGGQGLVIQYF
TRBJ2-2 . 14 few TRBV5-6 TGTGCCAGCCGTCTCAACCTTAACACCGGGGAGCTGTTTTTT CASRLNLNTGELFF
TRBJ2-7 TRBD2 14 . TRBV20-1 TGCAGTGCTAGGAATAGCGGGAGGGCCTACGAGCAGTACTTC CSARNSGRAYEQYF
TRBJ2-7 . 12 . TRBV5-1 TGCGCCAGCCGTGAGAGGCTTGGCGAGCAGTACTTC CASRERLGEQYF
TRBJ1-4 . 13 few TRBV12-3/TRBV12-4 TGTGCCAGCAGTTTTGAGGGTGGCGAAAAACTGTTTTTT CASSFEGGEKLFF
TRBJ2-1 . 13 few TRBV6-2/TRBV6-3 TGTGCCAGCAGCCTAGACAGTCACAATGAGCAGTTCTTC CASSLDSHNEQFF
TRBJ2-3 . 13 few TRBV7-8 TGTGCCAGCAGCTCCCCCCAGAGCGATACGCAGTATTTT CASSSPQSDTQYF
TRBJ2-5 . 15 . TRBV5-6 TGTGCCAGCAGCTTGCCGGGACGGACCCAAGAGACCCAGTACTTC CASSLPGRTQETQYF
TRBJ1-5 . 15 once TRBV7-8 TGTGCCAGCACCACCTCGGGGCTTGGCAATCAGCCCCAGCATTTT CASTTSGLGNQPQHF
TRBJ2-5 TRBD1 13 few TRBV15 TGTGCCACTAGGAAGGGGGCCCAAGAGACCCAGTACTTC CATRKGAQETQYF
TRBJ2-7 . 18 . TRBV4-1 TGCGCCAGCAGCCATCCGGAAACCCTCTCGAGACCGATCTACGAGCAGTACTTC CASSHPETLSRPIYEQYF
TRBJ1-2 . 14 . TRBV5-1 TGCGCCAGCAGCGCGTGGACGGGAGACTATGGCTACACCTTC CASSAWTGDYGYTF
TRBJ1-2 . 14 many TRBV29-1 TGCAGCGTTGGGGAGGAGGAATCTAACTATGGCTACACCTTC CSVGEEESNYGYTF
TRBJ2-3 TRBD1 12 few TRBV10-3 TGTGCCACACGACAGGGGGCAGATACGCAGTATTTT CATRQGADTQYF
TRBJ2-5 . 14 . TRBV11-2 TGTGCCAGCAGCTTAGATGCCACAAGGGGAATCCGGTACTTC CASSLDATRGIRYF
TRBJ2-1 . 14 few TRBV27 TGTGCCAGCAGTTTTTTTCGCGTCCCTACGGAGCAGTTCTTC CASSFFRVPTEQFF
TRBJ2-4 . 16 . TRBV11-2 TGTGCCAGCAGCTTAGATCCGGGGTCGGCCAAAAACATTCAGTACTTC CASSLDPGSAKNIQYF
TRBJ1-4 TRBD1 13 few TRBV29-1 TGCAGCGTTGAGACAGGGTCTAATGAAAAACTGTTTTTT CSVETGSNEKLFF
TRBJ2-1 TRBD1 13 . TRBV20-1 TGCAGTGCTAGAAAGGGGGCTGACAATGAGCAGTTCTTC CSARKGADNEQFF
TRBJ2-2 . 15 many TRBV15 TGTGCCACCAGCAGAGATCTTGTTTCCACCGGGGAGCTGTTTTTT CATSRDLVSTGELFF
TRBJ1-4 . 12 few TRBV7-9 TGTGCCAGCAGCCGCAGGGAAGAAAAACTGTTTTTT CASSRREEKLFF
TRBJ2-1 TRBD2 15 . TRBV12-3/TRBV12-4 TGTGCCAGCAGTAAGTTGGCGGGAGTGTACAATGAGCAGTTCTTC CASSKLAGVYNEQFF
TRBJ1-6 TRBD1 15 . TRBV7-2 TGTGCCAGCAGCTTTTACGGGACAGACAATTCACCCCTCCACTTT CASSFYGTDNSPLHF
TRBJ2-1 . 13 . TRBV5-8 TGTGCCAGCAGCAAGGACCGAGATAATGAGCAGTTCTTC CASSKDRDNEQFF
TRBJ2-3 . 15 few TRBV20-1 TGCAGTGCCTCTTCGATGAGGGAAATTGAAGATACGCAGTATTTT CSASSMREIEDTQYF
TRBJ2-2 TRBD2 16 few TRBV19 TGTGCCAGTAGTTCCCTAGCGGGAGGAAGGACCGGGGAGCTGTTTTTT CASSSLAGGRTGELFF